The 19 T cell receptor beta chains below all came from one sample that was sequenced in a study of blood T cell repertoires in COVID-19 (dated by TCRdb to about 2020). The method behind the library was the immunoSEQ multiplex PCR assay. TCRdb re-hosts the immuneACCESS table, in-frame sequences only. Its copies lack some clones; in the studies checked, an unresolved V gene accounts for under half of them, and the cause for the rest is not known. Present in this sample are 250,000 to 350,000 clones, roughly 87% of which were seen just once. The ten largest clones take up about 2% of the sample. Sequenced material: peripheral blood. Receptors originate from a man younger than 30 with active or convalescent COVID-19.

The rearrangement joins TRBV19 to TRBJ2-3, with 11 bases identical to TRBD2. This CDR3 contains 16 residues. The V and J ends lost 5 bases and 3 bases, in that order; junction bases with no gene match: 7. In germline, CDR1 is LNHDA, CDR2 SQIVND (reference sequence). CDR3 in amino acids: CASSVITSGRTDTQYF. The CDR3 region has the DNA TGTGCCAGTAGTGTCATTACTAGCGGGAGAACAGATACGCAGTATTTT.

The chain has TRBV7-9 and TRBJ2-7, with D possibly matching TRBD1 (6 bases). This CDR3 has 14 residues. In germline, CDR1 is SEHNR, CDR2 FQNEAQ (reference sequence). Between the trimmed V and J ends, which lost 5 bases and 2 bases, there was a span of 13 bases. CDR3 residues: CASSPKTGTYEQYF. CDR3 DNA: TGTGCCAGCAGCCCAAAGACAGGCACCTACGAGCAGTACTTC.

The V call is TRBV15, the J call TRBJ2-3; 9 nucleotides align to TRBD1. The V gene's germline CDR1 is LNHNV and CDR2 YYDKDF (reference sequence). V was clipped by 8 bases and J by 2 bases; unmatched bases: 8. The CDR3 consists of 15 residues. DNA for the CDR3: TGTGCCACCGGAGGACAGGGGCGATACACAGATACGCAGTATTTT. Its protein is CATGGQGRYTDTQYF.

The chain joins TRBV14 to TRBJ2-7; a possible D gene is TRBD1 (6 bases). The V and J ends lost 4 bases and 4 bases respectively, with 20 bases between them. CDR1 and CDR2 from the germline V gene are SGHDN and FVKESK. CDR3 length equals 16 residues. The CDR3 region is CASSPGAGALDYEQYF. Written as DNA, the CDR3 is TGTGCCAGCAGCCCCGGGGCAGGGGCTTTGGATTACGAGCAGTACTTC.

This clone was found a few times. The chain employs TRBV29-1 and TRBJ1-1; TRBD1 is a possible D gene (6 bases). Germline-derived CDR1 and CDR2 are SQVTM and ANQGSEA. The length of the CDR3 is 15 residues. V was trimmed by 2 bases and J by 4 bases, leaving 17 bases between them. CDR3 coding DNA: TGCAGCGTTGAAAAGTCGGGGGGCGCCATCACTGAAGCTTTCTTT. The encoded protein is CSVEKSGGAITEAFF.

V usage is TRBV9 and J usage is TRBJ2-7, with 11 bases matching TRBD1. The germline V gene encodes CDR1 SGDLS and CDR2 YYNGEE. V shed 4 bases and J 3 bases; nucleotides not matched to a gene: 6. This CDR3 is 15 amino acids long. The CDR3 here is CASSPGGQGGYEQYF. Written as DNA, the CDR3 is TGTGCCAGCAGCCCCGGGGGACAGGGGGGCTACGAGCAGTACTTC.

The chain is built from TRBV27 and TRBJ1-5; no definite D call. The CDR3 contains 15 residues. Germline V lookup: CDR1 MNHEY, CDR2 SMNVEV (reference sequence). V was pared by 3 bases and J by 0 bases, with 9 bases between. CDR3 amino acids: CASSLGFYSNQPQHF. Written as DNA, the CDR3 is TGTGCCAGCAGTTTGGGCTTTTATAGCAATCAGCCCCAGCATTTT.

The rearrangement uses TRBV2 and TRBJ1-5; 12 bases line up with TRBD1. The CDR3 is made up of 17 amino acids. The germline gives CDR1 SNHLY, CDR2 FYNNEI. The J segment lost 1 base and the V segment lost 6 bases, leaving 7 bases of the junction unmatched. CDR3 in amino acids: CASRRGTGGVSNQPQHF. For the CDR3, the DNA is TGTGCCAGCAGGCGGGGGACAGGGGGCGTCAGCAATCAGCCCCAGCATTTT.

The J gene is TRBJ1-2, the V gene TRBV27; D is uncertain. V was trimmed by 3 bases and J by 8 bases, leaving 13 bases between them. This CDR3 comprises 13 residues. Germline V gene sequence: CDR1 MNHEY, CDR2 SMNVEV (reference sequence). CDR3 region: CASSLTLRGGYTF. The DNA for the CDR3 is TGTGCCAGCAGTTTGACCCTAAGAGGCGGCTACACCTTC.

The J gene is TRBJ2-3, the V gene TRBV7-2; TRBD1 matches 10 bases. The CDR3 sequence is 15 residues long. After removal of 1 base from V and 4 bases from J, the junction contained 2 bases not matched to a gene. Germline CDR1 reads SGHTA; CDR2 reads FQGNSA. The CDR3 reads CASSLVGQGSDTQYF. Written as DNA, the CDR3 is TGTGCCAGCAGCTTAGTGGGACAGGGGTCAGATACGCAGTATTTT.

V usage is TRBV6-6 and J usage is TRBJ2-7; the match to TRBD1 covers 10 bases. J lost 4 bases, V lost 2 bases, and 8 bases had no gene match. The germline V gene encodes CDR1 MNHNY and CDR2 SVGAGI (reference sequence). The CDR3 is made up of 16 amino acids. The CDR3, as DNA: TGTGCCAGCAGTTACCGGCGACAGGGGGCAAGTTACGAGCAGTACTTC. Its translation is CASSYRRQGASYEQYF.

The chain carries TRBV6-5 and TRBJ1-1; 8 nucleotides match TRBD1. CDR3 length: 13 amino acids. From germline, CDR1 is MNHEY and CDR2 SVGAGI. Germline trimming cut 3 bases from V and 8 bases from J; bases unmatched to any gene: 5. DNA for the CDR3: TGTGCCAGCAGTTATGGGACAGGAAGGGAAGCTTTCTTT. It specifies CASSYGTGREAFF.

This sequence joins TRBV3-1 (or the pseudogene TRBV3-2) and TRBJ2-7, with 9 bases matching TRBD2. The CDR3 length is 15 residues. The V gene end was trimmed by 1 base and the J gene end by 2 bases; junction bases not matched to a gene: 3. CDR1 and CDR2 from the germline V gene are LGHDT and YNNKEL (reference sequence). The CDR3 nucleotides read TGTGCCAGCAGCCAAGGAGCGGGGGGTACCTACGAGCAGTACTTC. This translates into CASSQGAGGTYEQYF.

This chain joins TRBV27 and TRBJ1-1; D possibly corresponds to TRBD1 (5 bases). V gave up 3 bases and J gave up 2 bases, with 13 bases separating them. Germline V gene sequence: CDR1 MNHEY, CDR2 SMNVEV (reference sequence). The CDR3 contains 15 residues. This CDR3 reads CASSFRGRINTEAFF. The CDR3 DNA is TGTGCCAGCAGTTTTCGGGGGAGGATAAACACTGAAGCTTTCTTT.

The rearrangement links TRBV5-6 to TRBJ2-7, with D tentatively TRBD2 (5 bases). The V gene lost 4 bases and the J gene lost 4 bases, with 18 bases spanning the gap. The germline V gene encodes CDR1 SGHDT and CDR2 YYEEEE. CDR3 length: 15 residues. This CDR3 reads CASSSWRRDKYEQYF. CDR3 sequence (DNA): TGTGCCAGCAGCAGTTGGCGACGGGATAAATACGAGCAGTACTTC.

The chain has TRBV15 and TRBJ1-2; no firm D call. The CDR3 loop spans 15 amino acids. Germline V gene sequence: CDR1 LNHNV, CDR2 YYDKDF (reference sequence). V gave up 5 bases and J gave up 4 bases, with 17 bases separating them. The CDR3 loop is CATSDGRRDRYGYTF. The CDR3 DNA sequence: TGTGCCACCAGCGACGGACGGAGGGATCGCTATGGCTACACCTTC.

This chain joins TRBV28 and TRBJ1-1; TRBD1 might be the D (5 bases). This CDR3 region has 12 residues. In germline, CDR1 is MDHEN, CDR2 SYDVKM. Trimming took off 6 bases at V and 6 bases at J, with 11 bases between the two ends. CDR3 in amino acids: CASRPTVSEAFF. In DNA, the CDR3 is TGTGCCAGCAGACCGACAGTATCTGAAGCTTTCTTT.

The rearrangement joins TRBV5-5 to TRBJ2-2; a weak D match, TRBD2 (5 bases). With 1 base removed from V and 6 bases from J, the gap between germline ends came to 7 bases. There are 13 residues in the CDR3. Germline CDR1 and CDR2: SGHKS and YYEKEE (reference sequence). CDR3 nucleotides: TGTGCCAGCAGCTTGCGGGGTGCCGGGGAGCTGTTTTTT. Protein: CASSLRGAGELFF.

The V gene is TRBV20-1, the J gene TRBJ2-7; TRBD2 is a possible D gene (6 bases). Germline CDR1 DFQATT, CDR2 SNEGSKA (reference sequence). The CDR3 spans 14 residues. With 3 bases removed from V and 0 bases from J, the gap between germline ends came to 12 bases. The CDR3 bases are TGCAGTGCTAGTGGCGCGGGAAGCTCCTACGAGCAGTACTTC. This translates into CSASGAGSSYEQYF.